These T cell receptor beta chains were read from a single sample in a study of sequential checkpoint blockade in melanoma. Profiling relied on immunoSEQ multiplex PCR, and the TCRdb table lists in-frame clones only, not all of them. The data show tens of thousands of clones, 86% seen once. Sequencing was performed on CD8+ T cells sorted from blood (inferred from file names), taken from a patient given nivolumab and ipilimumab in sequence. The receptor set was obtained from a human donor with melanoma. Both conserved end residues are part of each CDR3. Each record gives: CDR3 protein, CDR3 DNA, clone size, D gene, V gene, J gene. The D gene is left open where the match is weak. Only part of the rows carry a size: once, few, many, or a class if the clone is expanded.

CDR3 protein: CASSFMTGMNTEALF
CDR3 DNA: TGTGCCAGCAGTTTCATGACAGGGATGAACACTGAAGCTCTCTTT
clone size: -
D gene: TRBD1
V gene: TRBV27
J gene: TRBJ1-1

CDR3 protein: CASSRRGQGGDEQYF
CDR3 DNA: TGTGCCAGCAGCCGACGAGGACAGGGGGGCGACGAGCAGTACTTC
clone size: -
D gene: TRBD1
V gene: TRBV2
J gene: TRBJ2-7

CDR3 protein: CASGSLAGEGYTF
CDR3 DNA: TGTGCTAGTGGTTCGTTGGCAGGGGAGGGCTACACCTTC
clone size: -
D gene: -
V gene: TRBV12-5
J gene: TRBJ1-2

CDR3 protein: CASSLGGGQSYGYTF
CDR3 DNA: TGTGCCAGCAGCTTGGGAGGGGGACAGTCCTATGGCTACACCTTC
clone size: -
D gene: TRBD1
V gene: TRBV5-4
J gene: TRBJ1-2

CDR3 protein: CASSPSEAYNEQFF
CDR3 DNA: TGTGCCAGCAGCCCTAGTGAGGCCTACAATGAGCAGTTCTTC
clone size: -
D gene: -
V gene: TRBV13
J gene: TRBJ2-1

CDR3 protein: CASSLQPNQGVDTDTQYF
CDR3 DNA: TGCGCCAGCAGCCTACAACCCAATCAAGGGGTGGACACAGATACGCAGTATTTT
clone size: -
D gene: -
V gene: TRBV4-1
J gene: TRBJ2-3

CDR3 protein: CASSGGTGGNNEQFF
CDR3 DNA: TGTGCCAGCAGCGGGGGGACAGGGGGAAACAATGAGCAGTTCTTC
clone size: -
D gene: TRBD1
V gene: TRBV7-7
J gene: TRBJ2-1

CDR3 protein: CASSLGQGNNGYTF
CDR3 DNA: TGTGCCAGCAGTTTGGGACAGGGGAATAATGGCTACACCTTC
clone size: few
D gene: TRBD1
V gene: TRBV27
J gene: TRBJ1-2

CDR3 protein: CASGPLPTGYSNQPQHF
CDR3 DNA: TGTGCCAGCGGACCCTTACCCACAGGTTATAGCAATCAGCCCCAGCATTTT
clone size: -
D gene: -
V gene: TRBV27
J gene: TRBJ1-5

CDR3 protein: CASSIGTRFNEQFF
CDR3 DNA: TGTGCCAGTAGTATTGGGACTAGATTCAATGAGCAGTTCTTC
clone size: -
D gene: TRBD2
V gene: TRBV19
J gene: TRBJ2-1

CDR3 protein: CASSSTMLSYEQYF
CDR3 DNA: TGTGCCAGCAGCAGTACTATGTTGTCCTACGAGCAGTACTTC
clone size: -
D gene: -
V gene: TRBV28
J gene: TRBJ2-7

CDR3 protein: CASSLARGREGYTF
CDR3 DNA: TGCGCCAGCAGCTTGGCCAGGGGGCGGGAAGGCTACACCTTC
clone size: -
D gene: TRBD1
V gene: TRBV5-1
J gene: TRBJ1-2

CDR3 protein: CASSPPDSVTGELFF
CDR3 DNA: TGTGCCAGCAGTCCCCCGGACAGCGTGACCGGGGAGCTGTTTTTT
clone size: -
D gene: -
V gene: TRBV27
J gene: TRBJ2-2

CDR3 protein: CASSEAFDRAYNQPQHF
CDR3 DNA: TGTGCCAGCAGTGAAGCGTTCGACAGGGCCTACAATCAGCCCCAGCATTTT
clone size: -
D gene: TRBD1
V gene: TRBV6-1
J gene: TRBJ1-5

CDR3 protein: CASSLGLAAYEQYF
CDR3 DNA: TGTGCCAGCAGCTTGGGACTAGCGGCCTACGAGCAGTACTTC
clone size: -
D gene: TRBD2
V gene: TRBV9
J gene: TRBJ2-7

CDR3 protein: CASTRGGRRDGYTF
CDR3 DNA: TGCGCCAGCACCCGGGGGGGGCGCCGGGATGGCTACACCTTC
clone size: -
D gene: -
V gene: TRBV10-2
J gene: TRBJ1-2

CDR3 protein: CASSEQDRGRDEKLFF
CDR3 DNA: TGTGCCAGCAGCGAACAGGACAGGGGGCGCGATGAAAAACTGTTTTTT
clone size: -
D gene: TRBD1
V gene: TRBV5-7
J gene: TRBJ1-4

CDR3 protein: CASSFDNTDTQYF
CDR3 DNA: TGTGCCAGCAGTTTTGACAACACAGATACGCAGTATTTT
clone size: once
D gene: -
V gene: TRBV27
J gene: TRBJ2-3

CDR3 protein: CASSQVPGQLKETQYF
CDR3 DNA: TGCGCCAGCAGCCAAGTCCCGGGACAGCTAAAAGAGACCCAGTACTTC
clone size: -
D gene: TRBD1
V gene: TRBV4-1
J gene: TRBJ2-5

CDR3 protein: CASTQYILGQAYEQYF
CDR3 DNA: TGTGCCAGCACCCAGTACATCCTCGGACAGGCCTACGAGCAGTACTTC
clone size: -
D gene: TRBD1
V gene: TRBV28
J gene: TRBJ2-7

CDR3 protein: CASRGGSNQPQHF
CDR3 DNA: TGTGCCAGCAGGGGGGGTAGCAATCAGCCCCAGCATTTT
clone size: -
D gene: -
V gene: TRBV27
J gene: TRBJ1-5

CDR3 protein: CASSLERNTEAFF
CDR3 DNA: TGTGCCAGCAGCTTAGAGCGGAACACTGAAGCTTTCTTT
clone size: -
D gene: -
V gene: TRBV11-2
J gene: TRBJ1-1

CDR3 protein: CASTGGTDEQYF
CDR3 DNA: TGTGCCAGCACCGGGGGGACGGACGAGCAGTACTTC
clone size: few
D gene: TRBD2
V gene: TRBV5-4
J gene: TRBJ2-7

CDR3 protein: CASSQAVTDRPEDTQYF
CDR3 DNA: TGCGCCAGCAGCCAGGCCGTTACCGACAGGCCCGAGGATACGCAGTATTTT
clone size: -
D gene: -
V gene: TRBV4-1
J gene: TRBJ2-3

CDR3 protein: CAISDRRGGMNTEAFF
CDR3 DNA: TGTGCCATCAGTGATAGAAGGGGGGGCATGAACACTGAAGCTTTCTTT
clone size: -
D gene: -
V gene: TRBV10-3
J gene: TRBJ1-1

CDR3 protein: CASSQDVPGDRYNSPLHF
CDR3 DNA: TGCGCCAGCAGCCAAGATGTGCCGGGGGACAGGTATAATTCACCCCTCCACTTT
clone size: -
D gene: TRBD1
V gene: TRBV4-3
J gene: TRBJ1-6

CDR3 protein: CASSESASGSGNEQFF
CDR3 DNA: TGTGCCAGCAGTGAGTCAGCTAGCGGGAGCGGCAATGAGCAGTTCTTC
clone size: -
D gene: TRBD2
V gene: TRBV25-1
J gene: TRBJ2-1

CDR3 protein: CASSQDLTSGAYEQYF
CDR3 DNA: TGCGCCAGCAGCCAAGATCTAACTAGCGGGGCCTACGAGCAGTACTTC
clone size: -
D gene: TRBD2
V gene: TRBV4-1
J gene: TRBJ2-7

CDR3 protein: CASSQVGGRENTEAFF
CDR3 DNA: TGCGCCAGCAGCCAAGTAGGAGGGCGGGAGAACACTGAAGCTTTCTTT
clone size: -
D gene: -
V gene: TRBV4-1
J gene: TRBJ1-1

CDR3 protein: CASSLVRGSTEAFF
CDR3 DNA: TGTGCCAGCAGCTTAGTTAGGGGGAGCACTGAAGCTTTCTTT
clone size: -
D gene: -
V gene: TRBV7-9
J gene: TRBJ1-1

CDR3 protein: CASSQPSSYEQYF
CDR3 DNA: TGTGCCAGCAGCCAACCGAGCTCCTACGAGCAGTACTTC
clone size: few
D gene: -
V gene: TRBV14
J gene: TRBJ2-7

CDR3 protein: CASSFGTQPTGELFF
CDR3 DNA: TGTGCCAGCAGCTTCGGGACTCAACCCACCGGGGAGCTGTTTTTT
clone size: -
D gene: -
V gene: TRBV5-6
J gene: TRBJ2-2

CDR3 protein: CASSLTSGNTDTQYF
CDR3 DNA: TGTGCCAGCAGTTTGACTAGCGGGAACACAGATACGCAGTATTTT
clone size: -
D gene: TRBD2
V gene: TRBV27
J gene: TRBJ2-3

CDR3 protein: CSAEGGQTDTQYF
CDR3 DNA: TGCAGCGCCGAGGGGGGGCAAACAGATACGCAGTATTTT
clone size: few
D gene: -
V gene: TRBV29-1
J gene: TRBJ2-3

CDR3 protein: CASSQPARGLNTEASF
CDR3 DNA: TGCGCCAGCAGCCAACCCGCCAGGGGGCTGAACACTGAAGCTTCCTTT
clone size: -
D gene: TRBD1
V gene: TRBV4-1
J gene: TRBJ1-1

CDR3 protein: CASSSLRLAGAVDTQYF
CDR3 DNA: TGTGCCAGCAGTTCCCTCCGACTAGCGGGAGCCGTAGATACGCAGTATTTT
clone size: -
D gene: TRBD2
V gene: TRBV27
J gene: TRBJ2-3

CDR3 protein: CASSYSITGTGAFAFF
CDR3 DNA: TGTGCCAGCAGTTACTCGATAACAGGGACCGGGGCATTTGCTTTCTTT
clone size: -
D gene: -
V gene: TRBV6-6
J gene: TRBJ1-1

CDR3 protein: CASSPLSGTASDEQYF
CDR3 DNA: TGTGCCAGCTCACCACTTTCCGGGACAGCCTCCGACGAGCAGTACTTC
clone size: -
D gene: TRBD1
V gene: TRBV18
J gene: TRBJ2-7

CDR3 protein: CASSPRAVSYEQYF
CDR3 DNA: TGTGCCAGCAGTCCGCGGGCGGTTTCCTACGAGCAGTACTTC
clone size: -
D gene: -
V gene: TRBV27
J gene: TRBJ2-7

CDR3 protein: CATRDRVSYEQYF
CDR3 DNA: TGTGCCACACGGGACAGGGTCTCCTACGAGCAGTACTTC
clone size: -
D gene: TRBD1
V gene: TRBV28
J gene: TRBJ2-7

CDR3 protein: CASSLVFGGYDYGYTF
CDR3 DNA: TGTGCCAGCAGCTTAGTGTTTGGAGGGTACGACTATGGCTACACCTTC
clone size: -
D gene: -
V gene: TRBV7-9
J gene: TRBJ1-2

CDR3 protein: CASSPFYSNQPQHF
CDR3 DNA: TGTGCCAGCAGTCCATTCTATAGCAATCAGCCCCAGCATTTT
clone size: -
D gene: -
V gene: TRBV27
J gene: TRBJ1-5

CDR3 protein: CASREDRAHGYTF
CDR3 DNA: TGTGCCAGTAGAGAGGACAGGGCGCATGGCTACACCTTC
clone size: few
D gene: TRBD1
V gene: TRBV19
J gene: TRBJ1-2

CDR3 protein: CASSPGGIRYQPQHF
CDR3 DNA: TGTGCCAGCAGCCCTGGAGGGATTAGGTATCAGCCCCAGCATTTT
clone size: -
D gene: -
V gene: TRBV6-5
J gene: TRBJ1-5